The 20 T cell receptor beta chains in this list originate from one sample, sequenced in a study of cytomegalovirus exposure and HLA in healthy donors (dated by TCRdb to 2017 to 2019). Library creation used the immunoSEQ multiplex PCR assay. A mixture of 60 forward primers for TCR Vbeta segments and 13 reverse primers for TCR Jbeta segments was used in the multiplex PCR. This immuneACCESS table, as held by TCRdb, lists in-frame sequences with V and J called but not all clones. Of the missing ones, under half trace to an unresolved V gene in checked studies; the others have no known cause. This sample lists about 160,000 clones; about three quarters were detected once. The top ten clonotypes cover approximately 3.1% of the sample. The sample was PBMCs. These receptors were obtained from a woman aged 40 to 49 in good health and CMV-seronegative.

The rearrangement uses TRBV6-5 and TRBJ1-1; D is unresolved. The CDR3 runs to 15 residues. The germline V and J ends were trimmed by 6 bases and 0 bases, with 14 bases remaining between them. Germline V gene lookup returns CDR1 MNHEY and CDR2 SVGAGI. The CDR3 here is CASSPPLGMNTEAFF. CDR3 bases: TGTGCCAGCAGCCCCCCCCTAGGCATGAACACTGAAGCTTTCTTT.

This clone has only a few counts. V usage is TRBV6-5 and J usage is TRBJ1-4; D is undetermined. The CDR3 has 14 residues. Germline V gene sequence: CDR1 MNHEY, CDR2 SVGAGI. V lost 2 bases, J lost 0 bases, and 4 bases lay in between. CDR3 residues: CASSYSPTNEKLFF. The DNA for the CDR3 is TGTGCCAGCAGTTACAGCCCAACTAATGAAAAACTGTTTTTT.

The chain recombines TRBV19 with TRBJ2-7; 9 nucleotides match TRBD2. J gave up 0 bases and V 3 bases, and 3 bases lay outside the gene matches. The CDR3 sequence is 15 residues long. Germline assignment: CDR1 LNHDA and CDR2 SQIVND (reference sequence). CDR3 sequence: CASSILAGFSYEQYF. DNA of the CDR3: TGTGCCAGTAGTATTCTAGCGGGGTTCTCCTACGAGCAGTACTTC. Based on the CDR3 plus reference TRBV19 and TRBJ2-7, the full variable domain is DGGITQSPKYLFRKEGQNVTLSCEQNLNHDAMYWYRQDPGQGLRLIYYSQIVNDFQKGDIAEGYSVSREKKESFPLTVTSAQKNPTAFYLCASSILAGFSYEQYFGPGTRLTVT.

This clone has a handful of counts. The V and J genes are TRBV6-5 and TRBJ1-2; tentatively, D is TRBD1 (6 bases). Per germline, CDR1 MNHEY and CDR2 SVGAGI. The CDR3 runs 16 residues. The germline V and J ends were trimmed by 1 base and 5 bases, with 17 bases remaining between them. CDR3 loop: CASSYLTGQTQYGYTF. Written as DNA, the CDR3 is TGTGCCAGCAGTTACTTGACCGGACAGACCCAATATGGCTACACCTTC.

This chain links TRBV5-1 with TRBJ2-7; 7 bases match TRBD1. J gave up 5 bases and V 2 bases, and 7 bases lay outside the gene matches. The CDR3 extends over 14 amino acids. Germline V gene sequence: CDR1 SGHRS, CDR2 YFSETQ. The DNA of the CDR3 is TGCGCCAGCAGCTTACCGTCGACAGGGAACGAGCAGTACTTC. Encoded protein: CASSLPSTGNEQYF.

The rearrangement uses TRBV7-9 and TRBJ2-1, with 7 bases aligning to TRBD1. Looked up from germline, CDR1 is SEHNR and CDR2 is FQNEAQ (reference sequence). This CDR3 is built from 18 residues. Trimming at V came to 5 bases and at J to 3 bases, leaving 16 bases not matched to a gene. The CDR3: CASSKTHSLGTVYNEQFF. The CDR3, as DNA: TGTGCCAGCAGCAAAACGCACTCCCTCGGGACAGTCTACAATGAGCAGTTCTTC.

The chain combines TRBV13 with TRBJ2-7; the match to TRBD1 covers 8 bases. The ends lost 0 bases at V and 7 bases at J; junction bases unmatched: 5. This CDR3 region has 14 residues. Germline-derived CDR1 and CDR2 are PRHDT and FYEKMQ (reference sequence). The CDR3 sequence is CASSLGQGAGEQYF. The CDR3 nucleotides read TGTGCCAGCAGCTTAGGGCAGGGGGCGGGTGAGCAGTACTTC.

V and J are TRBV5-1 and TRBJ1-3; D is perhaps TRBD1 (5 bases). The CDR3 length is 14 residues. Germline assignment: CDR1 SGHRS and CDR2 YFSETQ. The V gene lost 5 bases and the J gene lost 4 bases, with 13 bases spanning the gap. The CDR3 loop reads CASRLRDAGNTIYF. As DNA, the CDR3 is TGCGCCAGCAGACTGCGGGACGCAGGAAACACCATATATTTT.

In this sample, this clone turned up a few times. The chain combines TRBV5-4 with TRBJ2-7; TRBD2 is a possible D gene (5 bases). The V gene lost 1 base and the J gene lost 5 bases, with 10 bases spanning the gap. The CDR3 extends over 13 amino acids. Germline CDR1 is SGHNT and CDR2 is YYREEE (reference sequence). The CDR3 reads CASSLTRDHEQYF. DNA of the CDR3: TGTGCCAGCAGCTTGACTAGAGACCACGAGCAGTACTTC.

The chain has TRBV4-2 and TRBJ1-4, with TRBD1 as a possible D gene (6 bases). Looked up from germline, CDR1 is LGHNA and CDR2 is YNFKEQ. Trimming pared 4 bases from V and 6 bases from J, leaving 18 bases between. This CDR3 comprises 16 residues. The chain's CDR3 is CASSLQLQGADEKLFF. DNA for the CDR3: TGTGCCAGCAGCCTCCAATTACAGGGAGCTGATGAAAAACTGTTTTTT.

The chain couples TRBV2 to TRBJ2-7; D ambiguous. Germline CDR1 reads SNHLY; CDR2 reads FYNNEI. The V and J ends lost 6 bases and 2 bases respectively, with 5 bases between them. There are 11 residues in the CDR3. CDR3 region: CASRAAYEQYF. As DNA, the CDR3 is TGTGCCAGCAGGGCCGCCTACGAGCAGTACTTC. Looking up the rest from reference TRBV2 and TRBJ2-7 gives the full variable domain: EPEVTQTPSHQVTQMGQEVILRCVPISNHLYFYWYRQILGQKVEFLVSFYNNEISEKSEIFDDQFSVERPDGSNFTLKIRSTKLEDSAMYFCASRAAYEQYFGPGTRLTVT.

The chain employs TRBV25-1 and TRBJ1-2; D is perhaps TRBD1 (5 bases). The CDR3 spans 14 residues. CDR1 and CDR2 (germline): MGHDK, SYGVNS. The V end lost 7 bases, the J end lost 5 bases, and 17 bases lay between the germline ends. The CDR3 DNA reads TGTGCCAGCACCCCCGGCGGGACGGAATATGGCTACACCTTC. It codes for CASTPGGTEYGYTF.

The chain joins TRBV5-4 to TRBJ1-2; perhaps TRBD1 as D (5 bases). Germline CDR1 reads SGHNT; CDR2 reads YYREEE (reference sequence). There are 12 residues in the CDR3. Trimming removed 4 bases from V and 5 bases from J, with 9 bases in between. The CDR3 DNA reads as TGTGCCAGCAGCCCCGGGGGGTATGGCTACACCTTC. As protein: CASSPGGYGYTF.

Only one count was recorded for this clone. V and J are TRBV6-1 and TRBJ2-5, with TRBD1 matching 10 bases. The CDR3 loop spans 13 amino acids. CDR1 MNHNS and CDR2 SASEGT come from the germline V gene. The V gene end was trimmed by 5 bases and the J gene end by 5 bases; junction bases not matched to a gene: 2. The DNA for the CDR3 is TGTGCCAGCAGTAAGGACAGGGGGGAGACCCAGTACTTC. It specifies CASSKDRGETQYF.

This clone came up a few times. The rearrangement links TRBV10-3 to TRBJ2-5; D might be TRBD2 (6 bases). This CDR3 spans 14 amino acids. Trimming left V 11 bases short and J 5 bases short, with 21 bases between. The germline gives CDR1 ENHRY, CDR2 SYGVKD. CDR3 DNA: TGTGCCGTGGGGAAGGAGGGGCAACTCGAGACCCAGTACTTC. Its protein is CAVGKEGQLETQYF.

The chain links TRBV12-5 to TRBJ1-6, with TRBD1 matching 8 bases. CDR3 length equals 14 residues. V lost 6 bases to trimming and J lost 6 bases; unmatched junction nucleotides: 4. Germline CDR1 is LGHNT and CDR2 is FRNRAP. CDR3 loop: CASGPGQGNSPLHF. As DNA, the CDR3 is TGTGCTAGTGGACCAGGACAGGGTAATTCACCCCTCCACTTT.

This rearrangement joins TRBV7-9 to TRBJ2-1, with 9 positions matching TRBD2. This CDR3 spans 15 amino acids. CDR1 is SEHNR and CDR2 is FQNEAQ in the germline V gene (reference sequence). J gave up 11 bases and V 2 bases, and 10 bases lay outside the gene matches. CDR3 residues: CASSLNSAGGQKQFF. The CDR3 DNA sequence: TGTGCCAGCAGCTTAAATTCGGCGGGGGGGCAAAAGCAGTTCTTC.

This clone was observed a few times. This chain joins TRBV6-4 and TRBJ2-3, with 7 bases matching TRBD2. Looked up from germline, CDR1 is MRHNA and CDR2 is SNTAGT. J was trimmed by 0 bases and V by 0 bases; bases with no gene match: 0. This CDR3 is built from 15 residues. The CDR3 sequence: CASSDSGGSTDTQYF. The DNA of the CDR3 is TGTGCCAGCAGTGACTCGGGGGGGAGCACAGATACGCAGTATTTT.

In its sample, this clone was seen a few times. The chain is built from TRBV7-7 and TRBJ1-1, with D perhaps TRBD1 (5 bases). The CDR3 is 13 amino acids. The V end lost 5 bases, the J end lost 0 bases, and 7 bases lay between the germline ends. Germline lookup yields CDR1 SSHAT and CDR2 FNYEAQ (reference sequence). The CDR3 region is CASSLDMNTEAFF. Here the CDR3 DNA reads TGTGCCAGCAGCCTGGACATGAACACTGAAGCTTTCTTT.

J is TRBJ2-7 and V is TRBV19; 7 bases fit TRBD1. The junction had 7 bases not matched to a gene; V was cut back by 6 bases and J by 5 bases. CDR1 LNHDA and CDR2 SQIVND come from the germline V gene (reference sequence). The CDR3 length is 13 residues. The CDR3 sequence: CASRDREKHEQYF. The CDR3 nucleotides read TGTGCCAGTAGAGACAGGGAGAAACACGAGCAGTACTTC.